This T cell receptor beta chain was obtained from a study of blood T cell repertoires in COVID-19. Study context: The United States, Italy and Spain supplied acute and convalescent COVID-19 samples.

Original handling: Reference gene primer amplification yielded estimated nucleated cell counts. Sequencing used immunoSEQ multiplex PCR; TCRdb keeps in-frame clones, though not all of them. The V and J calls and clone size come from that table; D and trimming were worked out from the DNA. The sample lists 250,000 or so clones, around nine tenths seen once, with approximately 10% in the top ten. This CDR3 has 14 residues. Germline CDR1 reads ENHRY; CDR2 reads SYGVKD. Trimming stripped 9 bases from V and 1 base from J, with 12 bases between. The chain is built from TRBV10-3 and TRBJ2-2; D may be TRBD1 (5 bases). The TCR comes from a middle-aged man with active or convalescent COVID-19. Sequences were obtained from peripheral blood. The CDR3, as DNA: TGTGCCATTGAAGGGGTCGTGAACACCGGGGAGCTGTTTTTT. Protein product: CAIEGVVNTGELFF.